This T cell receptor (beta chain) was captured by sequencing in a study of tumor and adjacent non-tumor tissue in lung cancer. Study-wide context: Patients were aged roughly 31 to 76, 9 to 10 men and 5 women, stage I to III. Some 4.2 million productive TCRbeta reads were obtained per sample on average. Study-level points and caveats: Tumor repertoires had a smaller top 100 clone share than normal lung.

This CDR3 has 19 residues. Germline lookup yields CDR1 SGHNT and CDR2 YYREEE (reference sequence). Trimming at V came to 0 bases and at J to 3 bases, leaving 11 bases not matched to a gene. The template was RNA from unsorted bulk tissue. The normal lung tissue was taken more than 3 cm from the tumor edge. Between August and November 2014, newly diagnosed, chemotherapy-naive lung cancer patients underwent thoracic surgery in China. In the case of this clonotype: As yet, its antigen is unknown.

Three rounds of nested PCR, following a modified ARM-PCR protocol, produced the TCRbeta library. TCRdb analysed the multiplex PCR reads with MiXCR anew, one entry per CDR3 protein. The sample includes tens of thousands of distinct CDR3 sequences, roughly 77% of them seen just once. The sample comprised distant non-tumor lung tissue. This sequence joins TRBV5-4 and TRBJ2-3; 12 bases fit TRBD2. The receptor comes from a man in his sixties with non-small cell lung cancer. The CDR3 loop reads CASSLALTASGRGTDTQYF. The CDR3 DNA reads TGTGCCAGCAGCTTGGCGCTTACAGCTAGCGGGAGGGGGACAGATACGCAGTATTTT. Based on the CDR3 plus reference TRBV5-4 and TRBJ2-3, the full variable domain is ETGVTQSPTHLIKTRGQQVTLRCSSQSGHNTVSWYQQALGQGPQFIFQYYREEENGRGNFPPRFSGLQFPNYSSELNVNALELDDSALYLCASSLALTASGRGTDTQYFGPGTRLTVL.